The following is a T cell receptor beta chain sequence with its context. What this receptor recognizes is not known. No base quality information exists; no much larger clone differs at one position. These data come from a study of blood T cells in healthy people across ages (dated by TCRdb to the mid-2010s). For the wider study: In model experiments, template switching captured roughly one uniquely barcoded TCR beta cDNA molecule for every two T cells. Using deep sequencing normalized with unique cDNA molecular identifiers, the study measured how TCR beta repertoire diversity changes with age. The donors were split into four age groups: young (average 16 years), middle-aged (over 35), aged (about 62) and long-lived (approximately 80). To avoid experimental bias, donors of different ages were distributed randomly across sequencing lanes. Using the same blood draw, the study looked at two additional independent replicas of 1 million unique cDNA reads for two donors, one aged 18 to 29 and the other aged 80 or older. What the work shows at the level of the full study, not this receptor alone: The percentage of naive T cells measured by flow cytometry correlated strongly with observed TCR beta diversity. Total diversity estimates from one million sequenced T cells were considered lower bounds and underestimates. Conclusive comparison of naive and antigen-experienced compartments was prevented by the profiling of bulk unsorted PBMCs. Observed TCR beta diversity per million T cells fell roughly linearly with age, and a significant reduction was already apparent by age roughly 41. The CMV infection status of donors was not known, potentially confounding age-related changes in expanded clonotypes. Compared with the aged group, the long-lived group had more naive CD4+ T cells, fewer expanded clones and increased TCR diversity, a pattern suggesting age selection.

The roughly 38 donors, aged about 6 to 95 years, were systemically healthy Caucasian individuals from Russia. Roughly 10 milliliters of peripheral blood were collected from each donor into EDTA-treated Vacutainer tubes. PBMCs were isolated by Ficoll-Paque density-gradient centrifugation, with at least 6 million obtained per sample. Trizol reagent was used to extract total RNA from PBMCs, with at least 6 micrograms per sample. Naive CD45RAhigh/CD27high T cell percentages were measured by flow cytometry on a PBMC aliquot from every donor. The library came from 5' RACE. The run used an Illumina HiSeq 2500. A second PCR of roughly 7 to 12 cycles was run with a J-beta primer mix and a sample-barcoded 5' primer. A template-switch 5' adaptor carrying 12 random nucleotides introduced a unique molecular identifier onto each TCR beta cDNA molecule. At least 3 million CDR3-containing paired-end reads were obtained from each sample. The Mint cDNA synthesis kit, primed by a TRBC-specific oligonucleotide, was used to synthesize first-strand cDNA from all RNA. Following uracil-DNA glycosylase treatment, a first 18-cycle PCR with universal primers M1SS and BC2_uni_R was performed on all cDNA. The authors processed their data as follows. Each sample was normalized by randomly selecting 1 million high-quality reads, each carrying a distinct molecular identifier. Reads sharing molecular identifiers were discarded rather than binned into consensus sequences. MiTCR, run with a Q25 quality threshold and the strictest error-elimination algorithm, handled CDR3 identification, clonotype clustering and error correction. A nonparametric unseen species model using Euler transformation provided a lower-bound estimate of total TCR beta diversity. Starting from the raw public reads, TCRdb applied fastp trimming at Q25, assembled clones with MiXCR and retained in-frame beta chains. Every distinct CDR3 protein forms one entry, paired with its most common genes and DNA. TCRdb's processing, not the authors' own work, is the source of the V and J calls. This sample comprises about 1.6 million distinct CDR3 sequences, approximately 32% of them detected only once. Around 11% of the sample lies in the top ten.

The receptor comes from a woman in her 30s in good health. The specimen was blood.

The sequence in DNA is TGTGCCAGCAGCCAAGCGAGACAGCCGTCCAATGAGCAGTTCTTC. Its amino acids are CASSQARQPSNEQFF. Recombination joined TRBV3-1 with TRBJ2-1; the best D guess is TRBD1, with 5 bases matching. V is clipped by 1 base and J by 6 bases, and the sequence between their germline boundaries is 13 bases long. The CDR3 runs 15 amino acids, cysteine and phenylalanine included. The entry retains the CDR3 DNA only, 45 bases that are in frame from base 1. From a lookup of the germline V gene (reference sequence), CDR1 and CDR2 are LGHDT and YNNKEL.